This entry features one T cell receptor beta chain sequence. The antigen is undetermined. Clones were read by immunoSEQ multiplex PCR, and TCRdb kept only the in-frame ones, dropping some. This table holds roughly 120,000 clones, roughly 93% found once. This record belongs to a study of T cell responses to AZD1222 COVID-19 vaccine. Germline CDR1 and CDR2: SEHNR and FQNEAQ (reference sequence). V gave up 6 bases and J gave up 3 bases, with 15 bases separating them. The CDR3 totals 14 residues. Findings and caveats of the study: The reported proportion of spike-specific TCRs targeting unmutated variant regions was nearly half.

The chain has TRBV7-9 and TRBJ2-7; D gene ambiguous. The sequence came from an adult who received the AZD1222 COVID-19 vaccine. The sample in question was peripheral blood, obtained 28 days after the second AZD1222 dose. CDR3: CASRSSGVNYEQYF. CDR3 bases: TGTGCCAGCAGAAGTTCAGGCGTAAACTACGAGCAGTACTTC. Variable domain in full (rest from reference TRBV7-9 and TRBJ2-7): DTGVSQNPRHKITKRGQNVTFRCDPISEHNRLYWYRQTLGQGPEFLTYFQNEAQLEKSRLLSDRFSAERPKGSFSTLEIQRTEQGDSAMYLCASRSSGVNYEQYFGPGTRLTVT.